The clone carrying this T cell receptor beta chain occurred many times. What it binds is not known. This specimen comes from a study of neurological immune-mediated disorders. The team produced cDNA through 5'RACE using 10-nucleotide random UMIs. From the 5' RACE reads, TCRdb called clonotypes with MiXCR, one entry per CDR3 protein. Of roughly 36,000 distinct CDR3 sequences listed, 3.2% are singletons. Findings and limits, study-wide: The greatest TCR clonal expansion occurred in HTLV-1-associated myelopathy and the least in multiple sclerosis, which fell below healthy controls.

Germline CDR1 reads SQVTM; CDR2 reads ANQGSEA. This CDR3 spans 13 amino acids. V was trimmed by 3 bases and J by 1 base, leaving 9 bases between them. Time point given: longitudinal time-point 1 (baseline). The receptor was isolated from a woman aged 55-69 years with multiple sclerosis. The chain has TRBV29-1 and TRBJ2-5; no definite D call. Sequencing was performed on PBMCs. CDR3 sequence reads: CSVDATLQETQYF. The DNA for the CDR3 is TGCAGCGTTGACGCTACTCTCCAAGAGACCCAGTACTTC. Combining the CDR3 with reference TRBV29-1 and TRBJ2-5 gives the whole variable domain SAVISQKPSRDICQRGTSLTIQCQVDSQVTMMFWYRQQPGQSLTLIATANQGSEATYESGFVIDKFPISRPNLTFSTLTVSNMSPEDSSIYLCSVDATLQETQYFGPGTRLLVL.